The 6 T cell receptor beta chains given below trace back to one sample, sequenced in a study of T cells after yellow fever vaccination. TCRdb passed the 5' RACE reads through MiXCR, listing each CDR3 protein once. The sample includes some 110,000 distinct CDR3 sequences, 8.4% of them seen just once. The sample was CD8+ T cells sorted from PBMCs, taken 45 days after the yellow fever booster vaccination. These receptors all stem from a man aged 25 to 45 who received the YFV17D yellow fever vaccine.

This clonotype was counted many times. The chain is built from TRBV3-1 and TRBJ1-1, with unresolved D. CDR1 and CDR2 (germline): LGHDT, YNNKEL (reference sequence). The CDR3 consists of 15 residues. V lost 5 bases to trimming and J lost 2 bases, with 15 bases between them. The CDR3 here is CASSVVWEGNTEAFF. CDR3 nucleotides: TGTGCCAGCAGCGTAGTCTGGGAAGGTAACACTGAAGCTTTCTTT.

This clonotype was detected ten times or more. The rearrangement joins TRBV12-3 or TRBV12-4 to TRBJ2-3; 8 nucleotides align to TRBD1. Trimming cost V 4 bases and J 5 bases; bases outside gene matches: 5. CDR3 length: 14 amino acids. The CDR3, as DNA: TGTGCCAGCAGTTGGACAGGGCCCGGAGATACGCAGTATTTT. Its protein is CASSWTGPGDTQYF.

This clonotype appeared many times. The rearrangement links TRBV10-3 to TRBJ2-4; the D call may be TRBD1 or TRBD2 (7 bases each). Germline V CDR1 and CDR2: ENHRY, SYGVKD. Between the trimmed V and J ends, which lost 10 bases and 1 base, there was a span of 11 bases. This CDR3 is 13 amino acids long. DNA for the CDR3: TGTGCCAGCCAGGGGGGGGCCAAAAACATTCAGTACTTC. It is translated as CASQGGAKNIQYF.

This clonotype came up many times. This sequence joins TRBV27 and TRBJ2-4; 10 bases line up with TRBD2. V gave up 5 bases and J gave up 6 bases; unmatched junction bases: 1. Germline V gene lookup returns CDR1 MNHEY and CDR2 SMNVEV (reference sequence). CDR3 length: 13 residues. Written as DNA, the CDR3 is TGTGCCAGCAGTGGACTAGCGGCAAACATTCAGTACTTC. Protein sequence: CASSGLAANIQYF.

This clonotype was recorded many times. V gene TRBV12-3 or TRBV12-4 combines with J gene TRBJ2-6, with D tentatively TRBD1 (6 bases). V lost 1 base and J lost 10, with 8 bases in between. The CDR3 runs to 13 residues. The DNA of the CDR3 is TGTGCCAGCAGTTTAGGGACAGCAAACGTCCTGACTTTC. It translates to CASSLGTANVLTF.

This clonotype was found a few times. The chain links TRBV19 to TRBJ2-7; no reliable D call. V was cut by 3 bases and J by 0 bases, with 15 bases left in between. The CDR3 totals 16 residues. Germline CDR1 and CDR2: LNHDA and SQIVND (reference sequence). CDR3 DNA: TGTGCCAGTAGTATCCCAAACTCCGTCCGCTCCTACGAGCAGTACTTC. This codes for CASSIPNSVRSYEQYF. Using reference TRBV19 and TRBJ2-7 for the parts outside the CDR3, the full variable domain is DGGITQSPKYLFRKEGQNVTLSCEQNLNHDAMYWYRQDPGQGLRLIYYSQIVNDFQKGDIAEGYSVSREKKESFPLTVTSAQKNPTAFYLCASSIPNSVRSYEQYFGPGTRLTVT.